The subject of this entry is one T cell receptor (beta chain). The data stem from a study of blood T cell repertoires in COVID-19. Whole-study context: COVID-19 samples from acute and convalescent phases originated in the United States, Italy and Spain. Sample material is recorded as cDNA or gDNA derived from T cells, B-cell-depleted T cells, or PBMCs.

Authors' methods: Amplification with reference gene primers provided the estimates of nucleated cell counts. Measured with immunoSEQ multiplex PCR; TCRdb has only the in-frame clones, and not every one. That table supplies the V and J calls and clone size; D and trimming were determined from the DNA. Found here are tens of thousands of clones, around nine tenths of them singletons; the top ten hold approximately 6.5%. Seattle's cohort entered during active infection and was followed longitudinally. The CDR3 has 14 amino acids. Germline assignment: CDR1 MNHEY and CDR2 SMNVEV (reference sequence). Losses at the gene ends were 7 bases for V and 6 bases for J; bases not matched to a gene: 10.

The sequencing input was peripheral blood. The V call is TRBV27, the J call TRBJ1-1; TRBD1 aligns across 8 bases. The receptor comes from a woman in her sixties with COVID-19, enrolled during active disease. CDR3 DNA sequence: TGTGCCAGCAAGCTAGGACAGGGATCGTCTGAAGCTTTCTTT. This translates into CASKLGQGSSEAFF.